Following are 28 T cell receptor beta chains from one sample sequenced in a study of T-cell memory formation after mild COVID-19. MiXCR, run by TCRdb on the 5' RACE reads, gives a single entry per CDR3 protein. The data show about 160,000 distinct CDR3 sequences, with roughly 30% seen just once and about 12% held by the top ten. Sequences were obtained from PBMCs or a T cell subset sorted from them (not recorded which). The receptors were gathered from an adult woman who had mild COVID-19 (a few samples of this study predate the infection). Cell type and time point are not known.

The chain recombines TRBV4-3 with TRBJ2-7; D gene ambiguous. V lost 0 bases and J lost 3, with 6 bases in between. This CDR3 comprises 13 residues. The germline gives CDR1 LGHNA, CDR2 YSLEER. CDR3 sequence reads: CASSQEPSYEQYF. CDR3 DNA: TGCGCCAGCAGCCAAGAACCGAGCTACGAGCAGTACTTC.

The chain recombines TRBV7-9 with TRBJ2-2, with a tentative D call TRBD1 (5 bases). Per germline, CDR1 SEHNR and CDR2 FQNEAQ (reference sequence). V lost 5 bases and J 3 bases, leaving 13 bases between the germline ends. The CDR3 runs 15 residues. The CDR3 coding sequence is TGTGCCAGCAGCCCCCGCGACAGTTACACCGGGGAGCTGTTTTTT. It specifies CASSPRDSYTGELFF.

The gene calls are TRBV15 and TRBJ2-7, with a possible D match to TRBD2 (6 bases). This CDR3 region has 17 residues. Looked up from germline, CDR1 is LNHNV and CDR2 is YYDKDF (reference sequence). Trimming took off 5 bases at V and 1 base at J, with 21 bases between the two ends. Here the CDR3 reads CATSPRPLARSSYEQYF. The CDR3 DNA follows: TGTGCCACCAGCCCTAGGCCTCTAGCGCGTAGTTCCTACGAGCAGTACTTC.

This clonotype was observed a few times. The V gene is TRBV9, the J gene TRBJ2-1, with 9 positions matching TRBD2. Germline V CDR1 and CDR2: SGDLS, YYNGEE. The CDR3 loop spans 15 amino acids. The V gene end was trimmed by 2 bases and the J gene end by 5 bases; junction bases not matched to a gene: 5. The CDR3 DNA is TGTGCCAGCAGCGTTAGCGGGAGTAGAAACAATGAGCAGTTCTTC. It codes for CASSVSGSRNNEQFF.

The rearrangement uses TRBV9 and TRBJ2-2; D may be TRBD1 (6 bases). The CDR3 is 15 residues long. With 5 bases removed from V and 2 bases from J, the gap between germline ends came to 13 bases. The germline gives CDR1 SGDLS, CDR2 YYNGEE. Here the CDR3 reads CASSDDRSNTGELFF. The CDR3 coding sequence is TGTGCCAGCAGTGACGACAGGTCCAACACCGGGGAGCTGTTTTTT.

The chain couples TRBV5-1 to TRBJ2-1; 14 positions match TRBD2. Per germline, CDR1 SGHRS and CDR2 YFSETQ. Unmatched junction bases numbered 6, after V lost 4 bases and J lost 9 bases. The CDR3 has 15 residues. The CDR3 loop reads CASSEGLAGEGEQFF. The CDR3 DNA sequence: TGCGCCAGCAGCGAGGGACTAGCGGGAGAGGGTGAGCAGTTCTTC.

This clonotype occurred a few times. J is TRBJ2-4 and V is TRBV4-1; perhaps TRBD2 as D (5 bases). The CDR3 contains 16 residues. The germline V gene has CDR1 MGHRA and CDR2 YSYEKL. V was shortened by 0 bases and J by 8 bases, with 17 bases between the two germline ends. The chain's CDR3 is CASSQDTTRRIDIQYF. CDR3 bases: TGCGCCAGCAGCCAAGATACTACGAGGAGGATTGACATTCAGTACTTC.

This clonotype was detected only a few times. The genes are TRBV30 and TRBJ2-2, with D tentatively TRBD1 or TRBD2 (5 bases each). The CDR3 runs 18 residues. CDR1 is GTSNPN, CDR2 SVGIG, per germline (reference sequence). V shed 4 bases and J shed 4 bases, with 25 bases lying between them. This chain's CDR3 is CAWTGSTWGRPPTGELFF. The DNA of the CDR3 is TGTGCCTGGACAGGGAGTACTTGGGGGAGACCTCCCACCGGGGAGCTGTTTTTT.

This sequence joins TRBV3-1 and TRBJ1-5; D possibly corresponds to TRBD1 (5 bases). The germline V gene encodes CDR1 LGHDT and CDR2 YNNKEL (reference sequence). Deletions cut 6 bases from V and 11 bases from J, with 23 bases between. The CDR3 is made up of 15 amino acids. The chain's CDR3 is CASSRGEGPQGTQHF. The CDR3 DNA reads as TGTGCCAGCAGTCGGGGGGAAGGGCCCCAAGGGACCCAGCATTTT.

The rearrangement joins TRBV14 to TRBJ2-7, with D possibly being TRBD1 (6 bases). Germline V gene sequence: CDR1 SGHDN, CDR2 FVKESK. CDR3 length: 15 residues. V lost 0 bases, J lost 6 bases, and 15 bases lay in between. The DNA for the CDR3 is TGTGCCAGCAGCCAAGATAGGAACAGGGCGGGCGAGCAGTACTTC. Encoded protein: CASSQDRNRAGEQYF.

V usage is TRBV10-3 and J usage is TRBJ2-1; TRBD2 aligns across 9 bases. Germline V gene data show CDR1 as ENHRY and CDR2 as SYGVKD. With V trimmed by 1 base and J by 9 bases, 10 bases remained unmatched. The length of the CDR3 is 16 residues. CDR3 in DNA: TGTGCCATCAGTGAGTTCTCTAGCGGGGCGGCGGGTGAGCAGTTCTTC. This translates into CAISEFSSGAAGEQFF.

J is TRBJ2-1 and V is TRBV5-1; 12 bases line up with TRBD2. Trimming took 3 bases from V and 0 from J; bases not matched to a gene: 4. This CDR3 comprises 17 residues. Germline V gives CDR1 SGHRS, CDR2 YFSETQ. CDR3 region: CASSWGLAGISYNEQFF. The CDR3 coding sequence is TGCGCCAGCAGCTGGGGACTAGCGGGTATCTCCTACAATGAGCAGTTCTTC.

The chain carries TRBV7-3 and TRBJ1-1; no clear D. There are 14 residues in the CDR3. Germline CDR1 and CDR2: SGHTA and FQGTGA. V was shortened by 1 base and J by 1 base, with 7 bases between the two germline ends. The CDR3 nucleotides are TGTGCCAGCAGCTTAATCCCCGGGAACACTGAAGCTTTCTTT. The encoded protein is CASSLIPGNTEAFF.

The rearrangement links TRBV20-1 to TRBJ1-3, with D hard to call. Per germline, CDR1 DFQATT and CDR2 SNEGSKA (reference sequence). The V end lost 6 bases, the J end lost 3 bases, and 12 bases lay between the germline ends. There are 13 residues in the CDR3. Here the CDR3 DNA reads TGCAGTGCCGCGCGGGAAAGTGGAAACACCATATATTTT. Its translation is CSAARESGNTIYF.

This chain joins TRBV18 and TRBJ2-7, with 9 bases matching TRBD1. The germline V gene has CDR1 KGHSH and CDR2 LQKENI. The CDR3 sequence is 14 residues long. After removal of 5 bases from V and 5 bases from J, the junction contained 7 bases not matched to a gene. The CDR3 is CASSSGTGIDEQYF. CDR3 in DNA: TGTGCCAGCTCATCCGGGACAGGGATCGACGAGCAGTACTTC. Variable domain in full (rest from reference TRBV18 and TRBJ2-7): NAGVMQNPRHLVRRRGQEARLRCSPMKGHSHVYWYRQLPEEGLKFMVYLQKENIIDESGMPKERFSAEFPKEGPSILRIQQVVRGDSAAYFCASSSGTGIDEQYFGPGTRLTVT.

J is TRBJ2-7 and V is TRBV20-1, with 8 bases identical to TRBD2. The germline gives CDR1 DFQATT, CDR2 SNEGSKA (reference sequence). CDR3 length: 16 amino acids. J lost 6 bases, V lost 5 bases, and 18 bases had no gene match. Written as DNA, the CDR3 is TGCAGTGCTCCGGGCCATGCCGGGACTAGGGCGAGCGAGCAGTACTTC. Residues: CSAPGHAGTRASEQYF.

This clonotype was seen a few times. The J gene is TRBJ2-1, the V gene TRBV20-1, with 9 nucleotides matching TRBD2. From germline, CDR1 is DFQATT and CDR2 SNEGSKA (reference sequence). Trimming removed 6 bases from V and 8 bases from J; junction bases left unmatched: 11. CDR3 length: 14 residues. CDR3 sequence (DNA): TGCAGTGCCCTACTAGCGGGCTTGCGGGATGAGCAGTTCTTC. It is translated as CSALLAGLRDEQFF.

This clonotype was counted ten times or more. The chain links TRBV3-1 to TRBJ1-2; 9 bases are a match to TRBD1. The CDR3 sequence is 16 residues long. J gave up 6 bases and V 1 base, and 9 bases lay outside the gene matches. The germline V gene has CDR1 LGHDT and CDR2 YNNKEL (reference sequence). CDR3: CASSQVTGGASDGYTF. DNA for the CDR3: TGTGCCAGCAGCCAAGTTACAGGGGGCGCATCGGATGGCTACACCTTC.

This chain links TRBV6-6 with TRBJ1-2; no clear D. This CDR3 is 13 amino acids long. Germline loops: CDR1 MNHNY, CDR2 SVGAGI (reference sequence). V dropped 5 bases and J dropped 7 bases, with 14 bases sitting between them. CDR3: CASSASIPSGYTF. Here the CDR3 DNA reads TGTGCCAGCAGTGCCTCCATCCCGAGTGGCTACACCTTC.

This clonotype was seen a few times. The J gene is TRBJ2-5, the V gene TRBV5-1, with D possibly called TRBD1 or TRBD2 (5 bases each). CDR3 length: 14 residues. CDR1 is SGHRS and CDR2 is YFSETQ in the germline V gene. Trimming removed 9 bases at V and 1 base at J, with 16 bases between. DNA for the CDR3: TGCGCCACTGGAGTGGGGCGGGCCCAAGAGACCCAGTACTTC. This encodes CATGVGRAQETQYF.

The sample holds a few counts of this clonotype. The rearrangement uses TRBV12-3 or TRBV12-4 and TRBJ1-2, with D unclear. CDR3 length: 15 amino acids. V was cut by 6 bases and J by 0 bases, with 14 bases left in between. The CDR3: CASSPRRHSNYGYTF. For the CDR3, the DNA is TGTGCCAGCAGCCCCCGGAGGCACTCTAACTATGGCTACACCTTC.

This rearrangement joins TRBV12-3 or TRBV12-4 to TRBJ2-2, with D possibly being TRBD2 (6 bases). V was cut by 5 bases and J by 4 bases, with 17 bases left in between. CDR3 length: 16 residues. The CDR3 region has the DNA TGTGCCAGCAGTCCCTCGGCGGGGCAAGTCACCGGGGAGCTGTTTTTT. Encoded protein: CASSPSAGQVTGELFF.

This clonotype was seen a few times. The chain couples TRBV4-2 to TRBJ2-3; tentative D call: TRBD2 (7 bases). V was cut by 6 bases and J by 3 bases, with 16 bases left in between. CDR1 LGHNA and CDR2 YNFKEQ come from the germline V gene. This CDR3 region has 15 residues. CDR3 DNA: TGTGCCAGCAGTCCGGGGGGCCTAGAAACAGATACGCAGTATTTT. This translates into CASSPGGLETDTQYF.

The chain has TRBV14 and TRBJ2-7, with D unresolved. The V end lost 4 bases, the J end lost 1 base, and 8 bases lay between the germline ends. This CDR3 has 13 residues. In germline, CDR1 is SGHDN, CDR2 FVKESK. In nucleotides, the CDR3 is TGTGCCAGCAGCCCGAACCCATCCTACGAGCAGTACTTC. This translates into CASSPNPSYEQYF.

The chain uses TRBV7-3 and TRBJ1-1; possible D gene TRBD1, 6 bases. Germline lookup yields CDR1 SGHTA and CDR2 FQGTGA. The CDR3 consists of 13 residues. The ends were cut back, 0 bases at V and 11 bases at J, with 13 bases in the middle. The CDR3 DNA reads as TGTGCCAGCAGCTTAACGTTTCCAGGGGACGCTTTCTTT. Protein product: CASSLTFPGDAFF.

The CDR3: CSAVIGGADEQFF. The CDR3, as DNA: TGCAGTGCCGTTATCGGCGGGGCGGATGAGCAGTTCTTC. The V gene is TRBV20-1, the J gene TRBJ2-1, with D perhaps matching TRBD2 (6 bases). The CDR3 is 13 amino acids. Trimming shortened V by 6 bases and J by 8 bases, and 17 bases separated the two germline ends. Per the germline V gene, CDR1 is DFQATT and CDR2 is SNEGSKA (reference sequence).

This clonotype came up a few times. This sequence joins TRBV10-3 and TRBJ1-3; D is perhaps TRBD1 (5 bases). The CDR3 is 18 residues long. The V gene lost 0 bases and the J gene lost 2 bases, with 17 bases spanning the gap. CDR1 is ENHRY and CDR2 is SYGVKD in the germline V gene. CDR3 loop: CAISESIGTPRTGNTIYF. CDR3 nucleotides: TGTGCCATCAGTGAGTCGATAGGGACGCCGAGGACTGGAAACACCATATATTTT.

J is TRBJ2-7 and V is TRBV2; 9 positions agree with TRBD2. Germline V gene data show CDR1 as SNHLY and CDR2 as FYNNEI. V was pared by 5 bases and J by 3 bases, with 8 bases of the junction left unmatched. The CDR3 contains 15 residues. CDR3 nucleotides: TGTGCCAGCAGTCGCTTGACTAGCGGAAACTACGAGCAGTACTTC. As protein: CASSRLTSGNYEQYF.